This TCR beta chain was obtained from a study of T-cell memory formation after mild COVID-19 listed by TCRdb under 2021. In the study overall: TCR sequence clusters from the two donors were largely donor specific. In two donors, T-cell clones that expanded and contracted after mild COVID-19 were tracked by sequencing TCRalpha and TCRbeta repertoires over time. Two young, previously healthy adult volunteers, one female and one male, were included in the cohort. Study-wide findings and limitations: The detection of some responding clones in pre-infection memory suggests that pre-existing cross-reactive memory T cells joined the SARS-CoV-2 response. The study covered only a couple of mild cases, and larger cohorts including severe cases with pre-infection samples were considered necessary. From day 15 to 85, contracting clones showed balanced CD4/CD8 phenotypes, whereas a second wave of clones that expanded from day 15 to 37 leaned towards CD4+. Whether the second-wave clones peaking on day 37 were SARS-CoV-2 specific was not confirmed. Contracting CD4+ clones turned up mainly in the CM and EM memory subsets, whereas EMRA was where CD8+ clones were enriched.

Sequencing took place on an Illumina NovaSeq 6000. TCRalpha and TCRbeta cDNA libraries were constructed by 5'RACE with constant-segment primers, with sample barcodes and unique molecular identifiers being introduced. Trizol reagent was used to extract RNA from every sample. Amplification of the libraries took two PCR steps, and the second step added a second sample barcode plus Illumina TruSeq adapters. The libraries were sequenced on an Illumina NovaSeq using 2 x 150 bp paired-end reads. On the study's bioinformatics: With migec v1.2.7, reads were demultiplexed and then collapsed into UMI-guided consensus sequences. Using mixcr v2.1.11, the UMI consensuses were aligned to TRA and TRB V and J templates and assembled into clonotypes. A clonotype was counted as expanded or contracted only when both edgeR and NoisET called the clonotype significant, with the noise models trained on biological replicates. For edgeR calls, a false discovery rate-adjusted p below 0.01 and a log2 fold-change threshold of 1 were applied. As an exploratory analysis of dynamics, max-normalized trajectories of the 1000 most abundant clonotypes were examined by PCA with hierarchical clustering. The CD4 or CD8 phenotype of responding clones was assigned using the separately sequenced CD4+ and CD8+ repertoires. TCRdb redid the processing of the public reads, applying fastp at Q25 and MiXCR, and retained in-frame beta chains. Merged by CDR3 protein, the rows form single entries marked with the most common genes and DNA. TCRdb's processing, not the authors', yielded these V and J calls. This sample gives 150,000 or so distinct CDR3 sequences in total; roughly 12% of them show up just once. Approximately 3.8% of the sample goes to the ten largest clones.

Ficoll-Paque density gradient centrifugation was used to isolate PBMCs. Details on this clonotype: It lacks a known antigen. It has no much larger one-base neighbor in the sample; base qualities were not kept.

Sequences were obtained from PBMCs or a T cell subset sorted from them (not recorded which). This receptor was obtained from a young man who had mild COVID-19 (a few samples of this study predate the infection). The sample titles of this study are shuffled in the database, so cell type and time point are left out; the donor was told from shared clones.

The CDR3 corresponds to CASSQATSGAQETQYF. The DNA sequence is as follows: TGCGCCAGCAGCCAAGCGACTAGCGGGGCCCAAGAGACCCAGTACTTC. The chain uses TRBV4-3 and TRBJ2-5; TRBD2 fits 11 bases in the junction. The germline V gene sets CDR1 to LGHNA and CDR2 to YSLEER. For this chain, trimming is 1 base at the V end and 1 base at the J end, and the number of junction bases without a gene match is 2. Taken from cysteine to phenylalanine, the CDR3 has 16 residues. The entry retains the CDR3 DNA only, 48 bases that are in frame from base 1.